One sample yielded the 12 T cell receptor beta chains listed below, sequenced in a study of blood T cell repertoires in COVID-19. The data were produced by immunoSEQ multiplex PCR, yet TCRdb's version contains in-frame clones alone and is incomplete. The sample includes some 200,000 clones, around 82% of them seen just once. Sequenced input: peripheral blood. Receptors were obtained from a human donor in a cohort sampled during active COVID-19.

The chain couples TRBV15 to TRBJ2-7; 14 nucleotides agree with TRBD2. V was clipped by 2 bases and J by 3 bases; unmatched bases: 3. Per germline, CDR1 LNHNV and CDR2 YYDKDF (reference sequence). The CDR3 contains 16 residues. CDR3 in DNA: TGTGCCACCAGCAGACAAGGACTAGCGGGAGGCTACGAGCAGTACTTC. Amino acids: CATSRQGLAGGYEQYF.

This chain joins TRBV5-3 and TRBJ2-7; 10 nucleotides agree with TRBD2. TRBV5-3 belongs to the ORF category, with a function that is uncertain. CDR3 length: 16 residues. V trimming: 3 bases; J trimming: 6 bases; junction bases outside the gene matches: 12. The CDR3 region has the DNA TGTGCCAGAAGCTCCCCACCTAGCGGGGGACGCCTCGAGCAGTACTTC. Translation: CARSSPPSGGRLEQYF.

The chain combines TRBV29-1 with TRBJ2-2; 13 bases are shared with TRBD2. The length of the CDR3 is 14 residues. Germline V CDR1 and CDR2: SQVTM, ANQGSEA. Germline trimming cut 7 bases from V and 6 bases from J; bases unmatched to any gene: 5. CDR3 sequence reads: CSGTSGRGAGELFF. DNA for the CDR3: TGCAGCGGAACTAGCGGGAGGGGCGCCGGGGAGCTGTTTTTT.

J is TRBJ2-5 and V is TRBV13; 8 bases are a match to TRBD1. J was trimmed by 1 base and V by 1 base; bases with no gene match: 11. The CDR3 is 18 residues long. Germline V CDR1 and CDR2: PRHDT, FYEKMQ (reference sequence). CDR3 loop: CASSLETETGVFQETQYF. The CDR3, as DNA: TGTGCCAGCAGCTTAGAAACTGAGACAGGGGTATTCCAAGAGACCCAGTACTTC.

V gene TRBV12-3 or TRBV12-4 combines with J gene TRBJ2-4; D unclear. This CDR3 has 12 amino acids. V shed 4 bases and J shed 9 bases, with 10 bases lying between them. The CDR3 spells CASSYAVSIQYF. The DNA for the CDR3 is TGTGCCAGCAGTTACGCGGTGAGCATTCAGTACTTC.

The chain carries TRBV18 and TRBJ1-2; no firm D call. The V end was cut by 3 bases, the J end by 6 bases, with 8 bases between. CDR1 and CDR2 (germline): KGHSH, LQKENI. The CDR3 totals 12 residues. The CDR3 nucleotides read TGTGCCAGCTCACCCTCGGGTCATGGCTACACCTTC. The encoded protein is CASSPSGHGYTF. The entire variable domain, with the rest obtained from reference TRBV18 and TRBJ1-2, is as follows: NAGVMQNPRHLVRRRGQEARLRCSPMKGHSHVYWYRQLPEEGLKFMVYLQKENIIDESGMPKERFSAEFPKEGPSILRIQQVVRGDSAAYFCASSPSGHGYTFGSGTRLTVV.

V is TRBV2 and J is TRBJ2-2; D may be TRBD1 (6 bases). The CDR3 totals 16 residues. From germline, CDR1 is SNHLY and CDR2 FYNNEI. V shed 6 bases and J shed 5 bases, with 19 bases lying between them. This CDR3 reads CASSGVSGVRTGELFF. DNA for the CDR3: TGTGCCAGCAGCGGGGTGTCAGGGGTGCGAACCGGGGAGCTGTTTTTT.

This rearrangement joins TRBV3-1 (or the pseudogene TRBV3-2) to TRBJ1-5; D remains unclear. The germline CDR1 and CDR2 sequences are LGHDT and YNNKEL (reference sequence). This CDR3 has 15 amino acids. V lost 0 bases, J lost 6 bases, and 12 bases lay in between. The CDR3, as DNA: TGTGCCAGCAGCCAAGATCCGCAGGCCCCTCAGCCCCAGCATTTT. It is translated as CASSQDPQAPQPQHF.

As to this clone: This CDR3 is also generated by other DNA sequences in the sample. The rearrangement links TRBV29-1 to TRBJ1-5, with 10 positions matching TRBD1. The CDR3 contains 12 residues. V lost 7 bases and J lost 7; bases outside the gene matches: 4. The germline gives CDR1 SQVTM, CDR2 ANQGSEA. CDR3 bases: TGCAGCGGAGGGGACAGGGGACAGCCCCAGCATTTT. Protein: CSGGDRGQPQHF.

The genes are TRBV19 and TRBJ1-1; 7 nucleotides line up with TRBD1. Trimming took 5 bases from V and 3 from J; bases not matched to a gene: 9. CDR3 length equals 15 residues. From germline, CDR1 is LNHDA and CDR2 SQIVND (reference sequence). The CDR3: CASSPKQGLDTEAFF. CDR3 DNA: TGTGCCAGTAGTCCTAAACAGGGGTTGGACACTGAAGCTTTCTTT.

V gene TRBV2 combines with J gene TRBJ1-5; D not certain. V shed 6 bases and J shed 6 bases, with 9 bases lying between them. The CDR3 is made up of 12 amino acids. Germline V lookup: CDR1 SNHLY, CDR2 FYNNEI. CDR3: CASSSSRQPQHF. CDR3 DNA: TGTGCCAGCAGCTCTAGCCGTCAGCCCCAGCATTTT. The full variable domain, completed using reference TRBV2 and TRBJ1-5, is EPEVTQTPSHQVTQMGQEVILRCVPISNHLYFYWYRQILGQKVEFLVSFYNNEISEKSEIFDDQFSVERPDGSNFTLKIRSTKLEDSAMYFCASSSSRQPQHFGDGTRLSIL.

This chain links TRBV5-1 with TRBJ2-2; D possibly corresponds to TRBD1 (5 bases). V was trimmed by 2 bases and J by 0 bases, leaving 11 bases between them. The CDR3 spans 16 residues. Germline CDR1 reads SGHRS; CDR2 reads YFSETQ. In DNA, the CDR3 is TGCGCCAGCAGCTTACTTCAGGGATCGAACACCGGGGAGCTGTTTTTT. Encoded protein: CASSLLQGSNTGELFF. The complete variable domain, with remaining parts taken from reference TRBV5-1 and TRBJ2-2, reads KAGVTQTPRYLIKTRGQQVTLSCSPISGHRSVSWYQQTPGQGLQFLFEYFSETQRNKGNFPGRFSGRQFSNSRSEMNVSTLELGDSALYLCASSLLQGSNTGELFFGEGSRLTVL.